These 11 T cell receptor beta chains share one sample of origin, sequenced in a study of cytomegalovirus exposure and HLA in healthy donors. PCR was performed using 60 Vbeta and 13 Jbeta primers. The data were produced by immunoSEQ multiplex PCR, yet TCRdb's version contains in-frame clones alone and is incomplete. The data contain 220,000 or so clones, around 85% of them seen just once; the ten biggest clones take up 1.7%. Material: PBMCs. All receptors come from a man aged 45-65 years in good health and CMV-seronegative.

The genes are TRBV7-8 and TRBJ2-1; D call uncertain. CDR1 and CDR2 from the germline V gene are SGHVS and FQNEAQ. V lost 1 base, J lost 7 bases, and 11 bases lay in between. This CDR3 is 14 amino acids long. CDR3 region: CASSLGPESNEQFF. In DNA, the CDR3 is TGTGCCAGCAGCTTAGGTCCAGAATCGAATGAGCAGTTCTTC.

This rearrangement joins TRBV25-1 to TRBJ2-5; D remains unclear. CDR1 MGHDK and CDR2 SYGVNS come from the germline V gene. The V and J ends lost 4 bases and 5 bases respectively, with 14 bases between them. This CDR3 spans 14 amino acids. The DNA of the CDR3 is TGTGCCAGCAGTGCCTCGACTCTTCGGGAGACCCAGTACTTC. This gives the protein CASSASTLRETQYF.

The V gene is TRBV5-1, the J gene TRBJ1-3; D not resolved. The CDR3 consists of 14 residues. Germline lookup yields CDR1 SGHRS and CDR2 YFSETQ. V dropped 4 bases and J dropped 0 bases, with 8 bases sitting between them. The CDR3 DNA reads as TGCGCCAGCAGCGAAGAGGGCTCTGGAAACACCATATATTTT. Protein sequence: CASSEEGSGNTIYF.

This chain joins TRBV10-3 and TRBJ2-5; 9 bases agree with TRBD1. V was clipped by 0 bases and J by 5 bases; unmatched bases: 1. Germline loops: CDR1 ENHRY, CDR2 SYGVKD. CDR3 length: 14 amino acids. The CDR3 nucleotides are TGTGCCATCAGTGAGTCGGACAGGGGTGAGACCCAGTACTTC. As protein: CAISESDRGETQYF.

J is TRBJ2-3 and V is TRBV5-1; 9 nucleotides line up with TRBD1. The CDR3 sequence is 15 residues long. Germline CDR1 is SGHRS and CDR2 is YFSETQ. The trim removed 0 bases at V and 5 bases at J, leaving 4 bases unmatched. The CDR3 DNA reads as TGCGCCAGCAGCTTGGGGGGGACAGGGATAGATACGCAGTATTTT. Its translation is CASSLGGTGIDTQYF.

The chain couples TRBV4-2 to TRBJ1-5; 8 bases line up with TRBD1. CDR3 length: 19 amino acids. CDR1 and CDR2 from the germline V gene are LGHNA and YNFKEQ. The ends lost 0 bases at V and 4 bases at J; junction bases unmatched: 14. In DNA, the CDR3 is TGTGCCAGCAGCCAAGATCGGATCACAGGGGGTGTATTGAATCAGCCCCAGCATTTT. The encoded protein is CASSQDRITGGVLNQPQHF.

This sequence joins TRBV6-1 and TRBJ2-1, with D unresolved. CDR3 size: 16 residues. CDR1 MNHNS and CDR2 SASEGT come from the germline V gene. The V end was cut by 3 bases, the J end by 7 bases, with 19 bases between. The CDR3 nucleotides are TGTGCCAGCAGTGAGGAAAGGCCTAGGCCCCAAAATGAGCAGTTCTTC. Protein product: CASSEERPRPQNEQFF.

CDR3 sequence: CASSKGTSQGTQYF. The CDR3 nucleotides are TGTGCCAGCAGTAAGGGGACTAGCCAGGGTACGCAGTATTTT. V gene TRBV6-4 combines with J gene TRBJ2-3; the match to TRBD2 covers 9 bases. Per the germline V gene, CDR1 is MRHNA and CDR2 is SNTAGT. The J segment lost 8 bases and the V segment lost 5 bases, leaving 8 bases of the junction unmatched. This CDR3 spans 14 amino acids.

The chain couples TRBV6-6 to TRBJ2-5; a weak D match, TRBD1 (5 bases). Trimming stripped 6 bases from V and 1 base from J, with 18 bases between. This CDR3 comprises 16 residues. The germline V gene encodes CDR1 MNHNY and CDR2 SVGAGI (reference sequence). CDR3 nucleotide sequence: TGTGCCAGCAGCTCAGTCATCAGTAGGGGCCAAGAGACCCAGTACTTC. This codes for CASSSVISRGQETQYF.

The chain carries TRBV7-9 and TRBJ2-5; 7 bases align to TRBD2. V gave up 5 bases and J gave up 5 bases; unmatched junction bases: 8. Germline CDR1 and CDR2: SEHNR and FQNEAQ (reference sequence). The CDR3 totals 14 residues. The CDR3 spells CASSLRLASETQYF. CDR3 coding DNA: TGTGCCAGCAGCCTTAGACTAGCCTCGGAGACCCAGTACTTC.

The CDR3 nucleotides are TGCGCCAGCAGTGAGTCTGCTGGGAGGGTAGCCTACGAGCAGTACTTC. Amino acid sequence: CASSESAGRVAYEQYF. The J gene is TRBJ2-7, the V gene TRBV10-2, with TRBD2 identical over 7 bases. After removal of 0 bases from V and 2 bases from J, the junction contained 7 bases not matched to a gene. The germline V gene has CDR1 WSHSY and CDR2 SAAADI. CDR3 length: 16 residues.